The present entry profiles one T cell receptor (beta chain) with its context. This clone has just one count. Its binding antigen is unknown. Nothing much larger sits one base from this clone, and base qualities are not available. The trial excluded patients who had a history of autoimmune disease or who were on systemic immunosuppression. Peripheral blood for TCR sequencing was collected from all dose cohorts at baseline, on cycle 4 day 1, and on cycle 7 day 1. The samples were taken from a phase I, first-in-human, multicenter, open-label dose-escalation trial of ivuxolimab. Adults with locally advanced or metastatic melanoma, renal cell carcinoma, hepatocellular carcinoma or head and neck squamous cell carcinoma were enrolled in the trial. Before TCR sequencing, CD4+ T cells and CD8+ T cells were sorted from peripheral blood as separate populations. The sample comes from a study of OX40 agonist ivuxolimab in advanced cancers. The study in broad terms: The costimulatory receptor OX40 (CD134) was targeted by ivuxolimab, a fully human IgG2 agonistic monoclonal antibody. Patients were allowed to have had prior anti-PD-1, anti-PD-L1 or anti-CTLA-4 therapy, and 40% of the dose-escalation patients had previously received checkpoint inhibitors. In the dose-escalation cohort, 75% to 90% of patients were male, and the mean age was 60 years with a range of roughly 23 to 79. Among the approximately 50 dose-escalation patients, about 20 had hepatocellular carcinoma, roughly 15 melanoma, 9 renal cell carcinoma and 9 head and neck cancer. Intravenous ivuxolimab was administered to patients every 2 weeks at six dose levels: 0.01, 0.1, 0.3, 1.5, 3 and 10 mg/kg. The point of sequencing TCRbeta in the periphery was to test whether ivuxolimab changed TCR sequence diversity and drove clonal T-cell expansion. The paper reports the monotherapy dose-escalation portion (N = 52 patients) of the phase I ivuxolimab trial. Partial responses were achieved by three dose-escalation patients, of whom one had hepatocellular carcinoma and two had cutaneous melanoma. The investigation overall reported the following: At doses of 0.1 to 3.0 mg/kg, clonal expansion of both CD4+ and CD8+ blood T cells was observed from baseline to week 6. Low levels of normalized T-cell clonal expansion were also seen in some patients who did not respond. On average, CD8+ T cells showed more expanded clones than CD4+ T cells after ivuxolimab. In partial responders in the 0.1-3.0 mg/kg groups, normalized peripheral clonal expansion was found to be among the lowest, especially among CD8+ T cells. Antigen specificity was not determined for the clonally expanded peripheral T cells.

Genomic DNA was isolated from the sorted cells so that the TCRbeta CDR3 region could be sequenced. TCRbeta CDR3 regions were sequenced using the immunoSEQ Assay. Drawn from immuneACCESS, this table holds only the in-frame rearrangements with V and J called that TCRdb kept. Clones are partly lost; checked studies trace under half to an unresolved V gene and leave the rest unexplained. Recorded for this sample are 50,000 to 60,000 clones; approximately 83% of them occurred a single time. Approximately 4.5% of the sample rests with the top ten. CDR1 and CDR2 (GTSNPN, SVGIG) derive from the germline V gene (reference sequence). From cysteine to phenylalanine, the CDR3 is 14 amino acids long. Left in the record is the CDR3 DNA by itself, 42 bases read in frame from the first base. V is reduced by 4 bases and J by 3 bases, leaving a spacing of 10 bases between them.

The TCR was taken from an adult with an advanced solid tumor such as melanoma, head and neck, liver or kidney cancer. Recombination linked TRBV30 to TRBJ2-6; 6 matching bases give a weak D call of TRBD2. The material sequenced was CD4+ or CD8+ T cells sorted from blood, taken in a trial of the OX40 agonist ivuxolimab. The sequence in DNA is TGTGCCTGGAACCAGGGAGGTGGGGCCAACGTCCTGACTTTC. Translated, this is CAWNQGGGANVLTF.